Listed here are 3 T cell receptor beta chains from one sample, sequenced in a study of blood T cell repertoires in COVID-19. Assay: immunoSEQ multiplex PCR; the TCRdb copy retains only in-frame clones and omits some. There are approximately 80,000 clones in the sample; around 85% occur only once, and roughly 9.1% lies in the top ten. Sequencing input: peripheral blood. The receptors stem from a man in his fifties with COVID-19, enrolled during active disease.

The CDR3 region has the DNA TGTGCCACCCAGGAGCCGGGGTACTACGAGCAGTACTTC. Its protein is CATQEPGYYEQYF. The genes are TRBV28 and TRBJ2-7; D might be TRBD2 (5 bases). The CDR3 is made up of 13 amino acids. Germline V gives CDR1 MDHEN, CDR2 SYDVKM. V lost 10 bases to trimming and J lost 3 bases, with 16 bases between them.

This chain connects TRBV12-3 or TRBV12-4 to TRBJ1-2, with unresolved D. This CDR3 spans 13 amino acids. The V end lost 4 bases, the J end lost 4 bases, and 10 bases lay between the germline ends. CDR3 sequence reads: CASSSTPPYGYTF. The CDR3 nucleotides read TGTGCCAGCAGTTCAACACCACCCTATGGCTACACCTTC.

This sequence joins TRBV19 and TRBJ2-3; TRBD2 matches at 12 bases. CDR1 is LNHDA, CDR2 SQIVND, per germline (reference sequence). J was trimmed by 2 bases and V by 2 bases; bases with no gene match: 2. The CDR3 extends over 16 amino acids. The CDR3 reads CASSILAGGPTDTQYF. CDR3 coding DNA: TGTGCCAGTAGTATACTAGCGGGAGGGCCCACAGATACGCAGTATTTT. Full variable domain (remainder filled in from reference TRBV19 and TRBJ2-3): DGGITQSPKYLFRKEGQNVTLSCEQNLNHDAMYWYRQDPGQGLRLIYYSQIVNDFQKGDIAEGYSVSREKKESFPLTVTSAQKNPTAFYLCASSILAGGPTDTQYFGPGTRLTVL.